These 3 T cell receptor beta chains came from one sample sequenced in a study of a mutant IDH1 vaccine in newly diagnosed glioma. Sequencing used immunoSEQ multiplex PCR; TCRdb keeps in-frame clones, though not all of them. Here the sample spans around 65,000 clones, roughly four fifths being singletons. These receptors lack a known antigen. This sample's time point: week 47, end of study. Vaccine doses each comprised 300 ug of mutant IDH1 20-mer peptide, with topical imiquimod. Source: PBMCs, taken from a glioma patient whose treatment included an IDH1 peptide vaccine. These receptors were taken from a man aged 30-40 years with glioma.

Remarks on this clone: At one boundary the junction diverges from the germline segment, which might be a read error. The rearrangement links TRBV15 to TRBJ1-1; possible D gene TRBD1, 6 bases. Per the germline V gene, CDR1 is LNHNV and CDR2 is YYDKDF (reference sequence). This CDR3 comprises 15 residues. In DNA form, the CDR3 reads TGTGCCACCCGCAGAGGGGGAGGGAGGGACACTGAAGCTTTCTTT. Its translation is CATRRGGGRDTEAFF.

The rearrangement uses TRBV28 and TRBJ1-5; TRBD1 is a possible D gene (5 bases). V lost 3 bases to trimming and J lost 1 base, with 13 bases between them. Germline CDR1 MDHEN, CDR2 SYDVKM. The CDR3 totals 16 residues. In DNA form, the CDR3 reads TGTGCCAGCAGTTTTGCCGGCAGGGCAAGCAATCAGCCCCAGCATTTT. Translated: CASSFAGRASNQPQHF.

The chain employs TRBV15 and TRBJ2-7; no firm D call. Trimming removed 4 bases at V and 3 bases at J, with 16 bases between. This CDR3 contains 15 residues. Germline loops: CDR1 LNHNV, CDR2 YYDKDF (reference sequence). CDR3 loop: CATSIDLGPLYEQYF. The CDR3 DNA is TGTGCCACCAGCATTGATTTAGGACCACTCTACGAGCAGTACTTC.